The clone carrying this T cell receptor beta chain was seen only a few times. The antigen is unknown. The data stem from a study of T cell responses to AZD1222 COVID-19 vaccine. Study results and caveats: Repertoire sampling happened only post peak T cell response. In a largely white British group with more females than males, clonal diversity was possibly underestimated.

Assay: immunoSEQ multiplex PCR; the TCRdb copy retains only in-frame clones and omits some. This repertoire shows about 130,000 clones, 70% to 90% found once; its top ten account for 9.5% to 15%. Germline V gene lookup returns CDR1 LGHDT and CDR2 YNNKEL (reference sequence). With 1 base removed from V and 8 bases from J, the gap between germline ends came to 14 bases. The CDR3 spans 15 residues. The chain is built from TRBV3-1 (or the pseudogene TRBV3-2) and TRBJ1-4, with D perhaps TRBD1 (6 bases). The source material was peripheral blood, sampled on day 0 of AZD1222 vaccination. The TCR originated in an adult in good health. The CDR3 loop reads CASSQAAGGEEKLFF. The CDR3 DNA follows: TGTGCCAGCAGCCAAGCTGCGGGGGGCGAAGAAAAACTGTTTTTT.